This TCR beta chain was obtained from a study of T-cell reconstitution after alpha-beta-depleted transplantation in children. Study results and limitations: Approximately two months post-transplant, alpha-beta T cells reportedly originated from several hundred expanded graft clones. Diversity and T-cell counts at one year after transplant derived mostly from new T cells.

Comments on this clonotype: Its specificity is not known.

As it was prepared, the TCRbeta library received unique molecular identifiers. TCRdb called the PCR reads again in MiXCR, with one record for every CDR3 protein. The sample yields 480,000 or so distinct CDR3 sequences, under 12% seen once. Sequencing was performed on PBMCs, taken before TCRalphabeta/CD19-depleted stem cell transplant. The receptor was isolated from a child aged 2 to 9 with inherited bone marrow failure, due to receive a stem cell transplant.

The CDR3 nucleotides read TGCAGTGCTAGAGATCTGTGGGGCGGCTACACCTTC. Its protein product is CSARDLWGGYTF. This rearrangement joins TRBV20-1 to TRBJ1-2; a possible D gene is TRBD1 (5 bases). The CDR3 totals 12 residues. Trimming cost V 0 bases and J 8 bases, with 10 bases left between them. CDR1 and CDR2 (germline): DFQATT, SNEGSKA (reference sequence).